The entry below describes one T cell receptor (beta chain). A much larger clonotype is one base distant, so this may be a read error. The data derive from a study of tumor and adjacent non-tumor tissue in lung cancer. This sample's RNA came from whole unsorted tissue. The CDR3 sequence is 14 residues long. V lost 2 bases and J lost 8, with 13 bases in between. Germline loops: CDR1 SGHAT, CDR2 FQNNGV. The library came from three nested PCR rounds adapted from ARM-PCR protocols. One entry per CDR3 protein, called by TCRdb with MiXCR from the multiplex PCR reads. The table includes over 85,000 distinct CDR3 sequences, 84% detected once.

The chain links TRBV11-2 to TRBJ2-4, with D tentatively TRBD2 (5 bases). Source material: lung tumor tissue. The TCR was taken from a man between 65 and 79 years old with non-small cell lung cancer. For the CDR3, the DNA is TGTGCCAGCAGCTTAATGGGTGTACTAGACATTCAGTACTTC. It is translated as CASSLMGVLDIQYF.